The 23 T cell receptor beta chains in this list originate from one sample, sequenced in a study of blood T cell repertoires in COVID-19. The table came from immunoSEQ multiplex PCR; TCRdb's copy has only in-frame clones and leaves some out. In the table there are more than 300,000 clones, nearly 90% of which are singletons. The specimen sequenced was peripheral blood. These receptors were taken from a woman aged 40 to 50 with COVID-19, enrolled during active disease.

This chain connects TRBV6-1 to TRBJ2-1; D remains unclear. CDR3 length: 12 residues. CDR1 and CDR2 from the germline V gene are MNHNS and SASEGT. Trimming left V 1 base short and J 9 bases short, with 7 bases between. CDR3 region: CASSEVPSEQFF. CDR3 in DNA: TGTGCCAGCAGTGAAGTCCCCAGTGAGCAGTTCTTC.

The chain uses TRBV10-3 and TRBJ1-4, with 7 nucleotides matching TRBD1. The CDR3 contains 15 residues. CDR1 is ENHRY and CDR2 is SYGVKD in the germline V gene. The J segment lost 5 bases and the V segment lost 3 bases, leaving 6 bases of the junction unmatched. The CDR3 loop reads CAISERTGPNEKLFF. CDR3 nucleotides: TGTGCCATCAGTGAAAGGACAGGACCGAATGAAAAACTGTTTTTT.

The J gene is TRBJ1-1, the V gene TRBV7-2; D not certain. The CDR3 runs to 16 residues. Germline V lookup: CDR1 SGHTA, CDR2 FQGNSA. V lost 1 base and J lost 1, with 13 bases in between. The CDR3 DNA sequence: TGTGCCAGCAGCTTAGTGTCCGTCCGGGGGAACACTGAAGCTTTCTTT. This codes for CASSLVSVRGNTEAFF.

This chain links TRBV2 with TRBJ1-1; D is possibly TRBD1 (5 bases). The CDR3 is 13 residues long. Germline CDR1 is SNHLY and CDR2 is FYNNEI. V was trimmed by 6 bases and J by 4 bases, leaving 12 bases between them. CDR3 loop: CASSLGGVTEAFF. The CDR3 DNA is TGTGCCAGCAGCCTCGGGGGAGTCACTGAAGCTTTCTTT. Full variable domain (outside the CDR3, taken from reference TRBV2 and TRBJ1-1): EPEVTQTPSHQVTQMGQEVILRCVPISNHLYFYWYRQILGQKVEFLVSFYNNEISEKSEIFDDQFSVERPDGSNFTLKIRSTKLEDSAMYFCASSLGGVTEAFFGQGTRLTVV.

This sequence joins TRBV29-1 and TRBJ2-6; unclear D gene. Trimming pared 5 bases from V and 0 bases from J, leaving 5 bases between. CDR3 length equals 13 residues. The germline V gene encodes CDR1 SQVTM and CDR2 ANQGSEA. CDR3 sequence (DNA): TGCAGCGTTTCAGACTCTGGGGCCAACGTCCTGACTTTC. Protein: CSVSDSGANVLTF.

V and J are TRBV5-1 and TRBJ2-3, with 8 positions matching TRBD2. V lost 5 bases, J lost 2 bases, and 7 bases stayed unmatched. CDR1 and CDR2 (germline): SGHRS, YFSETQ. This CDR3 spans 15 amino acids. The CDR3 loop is CASRRVAGITDTQYF. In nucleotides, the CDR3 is TGCGCCAGCAGAAGAGTAGCGGGGATCACAGATACGCAGTATTTT.

The CDR3 region has the DNA TGTGCCAGCAGCCCAGGGACAGGGACTTGGCAGTACTTC. Amino acids: CASSPGTGTWQYF. This chain uses TRBV11-1 with TRBJ2-7; 9 bases fit TRBD1. Germline V CDR1 and CDR2: SGHAT, FQDESV (reference sequence). This CDR3 spans 13 amino acids. V lost 5 bases to trimming and J lost 9 bases; unmatched junction nucleotides: 8.

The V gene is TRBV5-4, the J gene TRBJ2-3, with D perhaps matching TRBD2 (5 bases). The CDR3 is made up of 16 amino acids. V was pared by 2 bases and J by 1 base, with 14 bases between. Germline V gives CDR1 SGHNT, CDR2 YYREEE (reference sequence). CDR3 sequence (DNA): TGTGCCAGCAGCTTTATGGCTGGGAGCCGCACAGATACGCAGTATTTT. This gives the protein CASSFMAGSRTDTQYF.

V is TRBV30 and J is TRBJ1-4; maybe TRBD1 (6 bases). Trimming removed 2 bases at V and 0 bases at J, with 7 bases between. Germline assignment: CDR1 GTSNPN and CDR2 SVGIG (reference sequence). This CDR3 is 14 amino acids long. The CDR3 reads CAWSTGTTNEKLFF. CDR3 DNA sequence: TGTGCCTGGAGTACAGGGACAACTAATGAAAAACTGTTTTTT.

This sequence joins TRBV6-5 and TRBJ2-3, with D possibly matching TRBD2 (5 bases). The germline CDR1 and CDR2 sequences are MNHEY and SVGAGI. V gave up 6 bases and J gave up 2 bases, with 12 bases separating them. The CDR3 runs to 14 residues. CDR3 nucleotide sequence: TGTGCCAGCAGACCCAGCGGCATCACAGATACGCAGTATTTT. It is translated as CASRPSGITDTQYF.

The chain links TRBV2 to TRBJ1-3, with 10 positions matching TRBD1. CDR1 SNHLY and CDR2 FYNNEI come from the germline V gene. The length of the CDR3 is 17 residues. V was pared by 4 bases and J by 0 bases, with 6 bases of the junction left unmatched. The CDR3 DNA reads TGTGCCAGCAGTGCGGGACAGGGGTTTTTCTCTGGAAACACCATATATTTT. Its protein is CASSAGQGFFSGNTIYF.

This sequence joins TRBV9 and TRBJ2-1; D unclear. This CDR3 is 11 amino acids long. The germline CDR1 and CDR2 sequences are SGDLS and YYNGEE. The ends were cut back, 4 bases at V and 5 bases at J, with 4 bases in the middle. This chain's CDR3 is CASSRDNEQFF. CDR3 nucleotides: TGTGCCAGCAGCCGTGACAATGAGCAGTTCTTC.

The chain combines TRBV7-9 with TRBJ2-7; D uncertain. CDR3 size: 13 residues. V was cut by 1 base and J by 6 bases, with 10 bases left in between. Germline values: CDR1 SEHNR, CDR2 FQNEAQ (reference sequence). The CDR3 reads CASSLDIRSEQYF. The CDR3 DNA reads TGTGCCAGCAGCTTAGACATTCGCTCCGAGCAGTACTTC. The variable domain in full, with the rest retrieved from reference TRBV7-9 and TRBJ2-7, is DTGVSQNPRHKITKRGQNVTFRCDPISEHNRLYWYRQTLGQGPEFLTYFQNEAQLEKSRLLSDRFSAERPKGSFSTLEIQRTEQGDSAMYLCASSLDIRSEQYFGPGTRLTVT.

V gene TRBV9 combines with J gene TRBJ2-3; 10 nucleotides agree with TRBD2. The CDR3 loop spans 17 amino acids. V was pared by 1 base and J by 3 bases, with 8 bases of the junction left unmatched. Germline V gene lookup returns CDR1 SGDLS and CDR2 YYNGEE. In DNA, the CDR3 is TGTGCCAGCAGCGTAACCTCCAGCGGGGGGGCGACAGATACGCAGTATTTT. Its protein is CASSVTSSGGATDTQYF.

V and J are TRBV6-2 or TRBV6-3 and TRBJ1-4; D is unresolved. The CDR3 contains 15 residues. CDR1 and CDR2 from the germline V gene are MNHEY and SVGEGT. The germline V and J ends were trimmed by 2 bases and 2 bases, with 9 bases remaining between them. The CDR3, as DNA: TGTGCCAGCAGTTACCACCAGGCGACTAATGAAAAACTGTTTTTT. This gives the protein CASSYHQATNEKLFF.

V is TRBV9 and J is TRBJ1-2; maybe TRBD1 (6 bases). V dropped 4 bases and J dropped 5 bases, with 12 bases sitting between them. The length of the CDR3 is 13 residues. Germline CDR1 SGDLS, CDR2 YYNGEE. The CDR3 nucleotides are TGTGCCAGCAGCCTTTCGGGACATTATGGCTACACCTTC. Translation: CASSLSGHYGYTF.

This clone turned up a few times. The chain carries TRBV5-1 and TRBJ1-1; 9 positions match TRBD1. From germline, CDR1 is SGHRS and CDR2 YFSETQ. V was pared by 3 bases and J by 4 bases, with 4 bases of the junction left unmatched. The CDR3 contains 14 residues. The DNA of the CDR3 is TGCGCCAGCAGCTCGCCGGGACAGGGCACTGAAGCTTTCTTT. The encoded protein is CASSSPGQGTEAFF.

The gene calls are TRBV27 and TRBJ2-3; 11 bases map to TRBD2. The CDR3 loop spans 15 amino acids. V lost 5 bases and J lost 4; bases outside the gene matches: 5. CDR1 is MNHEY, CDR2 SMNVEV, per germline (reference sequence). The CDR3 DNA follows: TGTGCCAGCAGTCGACTAGCGGGGCCCCCAGATACGCAGTATTTT. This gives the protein CASSRLAGPPDTQYF.

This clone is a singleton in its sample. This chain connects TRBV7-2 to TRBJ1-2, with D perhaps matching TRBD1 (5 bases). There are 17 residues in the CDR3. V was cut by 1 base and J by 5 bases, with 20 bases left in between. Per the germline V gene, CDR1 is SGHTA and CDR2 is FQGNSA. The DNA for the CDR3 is TGTGCCAGCAGCTTAGATGCGACAGCAGGGTTAGGGTATGGCTACACCTTC. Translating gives CASSLDATAGLGYGYTF.

The CDR3: CASSLGGVKNSPLHF. The CDR3, as DNA: TGTGCCAGCAGCTTGGGCGGAGTAAAAAATTCACCCCTCCACTTT. The chain is built from TRBV5-6 and TRBJ1-6; no definite D call. CDR3 length: 15 amino acids. The V gene lost 0 bases and the J gene lost 7 bases, with 11 bases spanning the gap. Germline V gene lookup returns CDR1 SGHDT and CDR2 YYEEEE.

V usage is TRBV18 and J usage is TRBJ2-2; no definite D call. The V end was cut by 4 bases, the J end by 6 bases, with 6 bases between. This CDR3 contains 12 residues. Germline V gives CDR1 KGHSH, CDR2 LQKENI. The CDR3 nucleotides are TGTGCCAGCTCACAGGCGGCCGGGGAGCTGTTTTTT. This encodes CASSQAAGELFF.

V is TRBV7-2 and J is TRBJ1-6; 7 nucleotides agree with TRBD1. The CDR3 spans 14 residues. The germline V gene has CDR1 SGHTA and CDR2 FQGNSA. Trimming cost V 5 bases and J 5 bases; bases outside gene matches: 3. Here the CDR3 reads CASSQGQNNSPLHF. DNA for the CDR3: TGTGCCAGCAGCCAGGGACAGAATAATTCACCCCTCCACTTT.

The CDR3 DNA is TGTGCCAGCAGCCCCCGACAGGTTTATAATGAAAAACTGTTTTTT. Encoded protein: CASSPRQVYNEKLFF. This chain links TRBV5-8 with TRBJ1-4; D possibly corresponds to TRBD1 (6 bases). The germline V and J ends were trimmed by 4 bases and 4 bases, with 14 bases remaining between them. Germline V gene lookup returns CDR1 SGHTS and CDR2 YDEGEE. The CDR3 is 15 residues long.